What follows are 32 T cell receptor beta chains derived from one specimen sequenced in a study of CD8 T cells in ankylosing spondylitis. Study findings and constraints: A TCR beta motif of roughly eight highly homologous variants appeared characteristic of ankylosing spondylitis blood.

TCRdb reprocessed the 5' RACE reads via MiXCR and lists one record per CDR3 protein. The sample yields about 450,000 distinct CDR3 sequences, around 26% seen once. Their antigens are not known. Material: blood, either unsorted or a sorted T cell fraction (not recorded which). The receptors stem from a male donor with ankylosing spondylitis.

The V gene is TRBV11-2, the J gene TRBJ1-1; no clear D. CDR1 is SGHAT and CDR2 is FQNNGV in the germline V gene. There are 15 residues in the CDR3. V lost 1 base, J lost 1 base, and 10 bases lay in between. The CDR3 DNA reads TGTGCCAGCAGCTTAGTTCTGGTATCGAACACTGAAGCTTTCTTT. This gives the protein CASSLVLVSNTEAFF.

For the CDR3, the DNA is TGTGCCTGGAGCCCGGACAGGGTCGACACCGGGGAGCTGTTTTTT. Amino acid sequence: CAWSPDRVDTGELFF. V gene TRBV30 combines with J gene TRBJ2-2, with 8 bases lining up with TRBD1. From germline, CDR1 is GTSNPN and CDR2 SVGIG (reference sequence). This CDR3 is 15 amino acids long. Germline trimming cut 3 bases from V and 3 bases from J; bases unmatched to any gene: 6.

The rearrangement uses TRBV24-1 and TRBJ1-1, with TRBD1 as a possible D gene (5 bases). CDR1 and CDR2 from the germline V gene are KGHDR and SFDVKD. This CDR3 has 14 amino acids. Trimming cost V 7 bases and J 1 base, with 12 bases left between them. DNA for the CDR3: TGTGCCACCAGCGGGGGTGGGTGGAACACTGAAGCTTTCTTT. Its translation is CATSGGGWNTEAFF.

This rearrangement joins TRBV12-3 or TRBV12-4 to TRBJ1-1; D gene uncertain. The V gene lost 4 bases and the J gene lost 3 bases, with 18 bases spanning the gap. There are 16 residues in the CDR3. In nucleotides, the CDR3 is TGTGCCAGCAGTTCAGCTAGCCCACCTAGAGACACTGAAGCTTTCTTT. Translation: CASSSASPPRDTEAFF.

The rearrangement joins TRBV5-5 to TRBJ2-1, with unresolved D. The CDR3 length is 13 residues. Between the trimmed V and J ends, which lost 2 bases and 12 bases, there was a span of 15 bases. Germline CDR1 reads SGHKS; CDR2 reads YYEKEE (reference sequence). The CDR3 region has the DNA TGTGCCAGCAGCTTAAGTATCCCATCGAGGCAGTTCTTC. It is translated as CASSLSIPSRQFF. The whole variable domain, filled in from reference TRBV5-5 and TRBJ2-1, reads DAGVTQSPTHLIKTRGQQVTLRCSPISGHKSVSWYQQVLGQGPQFIFQYYEKEERGRGNFPDRFSARQFPNYSSELNVNALLLGDSALYLCASSLSIPSRQFFGPGTRLTVL.

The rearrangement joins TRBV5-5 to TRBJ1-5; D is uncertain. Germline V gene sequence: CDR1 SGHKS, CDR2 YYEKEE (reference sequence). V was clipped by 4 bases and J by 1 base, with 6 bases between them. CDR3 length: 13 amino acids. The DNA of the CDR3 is TGTGCCAGCAGCATCGACAGCAATCAGCCCCAGCATTTT. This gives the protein CASSIDSNQPQHF.

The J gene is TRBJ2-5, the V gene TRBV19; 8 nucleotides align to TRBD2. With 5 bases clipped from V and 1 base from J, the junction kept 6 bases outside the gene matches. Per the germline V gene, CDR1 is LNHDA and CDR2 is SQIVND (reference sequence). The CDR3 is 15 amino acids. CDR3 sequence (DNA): TGTGCCAGTAGTTTCCTTGCGGGAGGCCAAGAGACCCAGTACTTC. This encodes CASSFLAGGQETQYF.

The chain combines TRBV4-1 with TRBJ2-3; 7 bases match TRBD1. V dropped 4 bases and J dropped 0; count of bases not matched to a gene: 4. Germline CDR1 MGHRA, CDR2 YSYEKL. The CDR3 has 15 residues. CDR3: CASSRTGQSTDTQYF. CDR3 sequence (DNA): TGCGCCAGCAGCCGCACGGGACAGAGCACAGATACGCAGTATTTT.

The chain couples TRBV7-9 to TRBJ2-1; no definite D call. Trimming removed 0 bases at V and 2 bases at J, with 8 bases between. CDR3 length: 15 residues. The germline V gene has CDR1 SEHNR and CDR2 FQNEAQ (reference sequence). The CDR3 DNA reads TGTGCCAGCAGCTTAGCAGACAAGGCCTACAATGAGCAGTTCTTC. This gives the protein CASSLADKAYNEQFF.

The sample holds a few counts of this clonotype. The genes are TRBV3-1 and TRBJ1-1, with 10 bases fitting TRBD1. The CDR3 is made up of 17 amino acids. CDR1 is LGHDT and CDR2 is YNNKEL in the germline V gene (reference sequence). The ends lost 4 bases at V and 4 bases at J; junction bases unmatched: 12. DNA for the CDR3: TGTGCCAGCAGCCCATGGGACAGGGGAGCCGGGGGCACTGAAGCTTTCTTT. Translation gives CASSPWDRGAGGTEAFF.

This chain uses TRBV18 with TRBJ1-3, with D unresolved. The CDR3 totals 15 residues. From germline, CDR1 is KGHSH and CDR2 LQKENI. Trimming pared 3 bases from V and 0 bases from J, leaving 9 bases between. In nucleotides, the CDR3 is TGTGCCAGCTCACCCGTCATTAGCTCTGGAAACACCATATATTTT. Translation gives CASSPVISSGNTIYF.

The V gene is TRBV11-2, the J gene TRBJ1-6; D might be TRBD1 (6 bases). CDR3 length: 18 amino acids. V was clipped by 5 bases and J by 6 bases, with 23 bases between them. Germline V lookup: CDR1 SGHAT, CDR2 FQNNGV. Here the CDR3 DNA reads TGTGCCAGCAGCCCGCGGAGGGACACGATGTTAACTAATTCACCCCTCCACTTT. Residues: CASSPRRDTMLTNSPLHF.

This CDR3 is CASSLLGGSLHF. CDR3 nucleotides: TGCGCCAGCAGCTTGCTGGGAGGGTCCCTCCACTTT. The V call is TRBV5-1, the J call TRBJ1-6, with unresolved D. CDR1 SGHRS and CDR2 YFSETQ come from the germline V gene. V was cut by 1 base and J by 14 bases, with 10 bases left in between. The CDR3 extends over 12 amino acids.

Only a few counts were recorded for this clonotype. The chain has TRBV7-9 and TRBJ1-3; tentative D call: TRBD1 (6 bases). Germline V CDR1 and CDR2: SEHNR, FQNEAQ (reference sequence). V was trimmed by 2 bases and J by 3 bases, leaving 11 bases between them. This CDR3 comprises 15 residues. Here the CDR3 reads CASSLRGASGNTIYF. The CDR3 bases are TGTGCCAGCAGCTTAAGGGGGGCGAGTGGAAACACCATATATTTT.

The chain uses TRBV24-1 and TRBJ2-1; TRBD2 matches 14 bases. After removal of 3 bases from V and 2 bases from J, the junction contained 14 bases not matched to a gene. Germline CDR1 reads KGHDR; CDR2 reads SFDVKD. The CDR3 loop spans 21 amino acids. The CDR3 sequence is CATSDRQGSTSGRATYNEQFF. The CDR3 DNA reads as TGTGCCACCAGTGATCGACAGGGGTCGACTAGCGGGAGGGCTACCTACAATGAGCAGTTCTTC.

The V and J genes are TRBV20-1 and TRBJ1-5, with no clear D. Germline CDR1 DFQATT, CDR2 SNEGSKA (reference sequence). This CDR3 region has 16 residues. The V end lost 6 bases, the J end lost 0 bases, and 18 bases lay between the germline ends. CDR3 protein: CSALKTGADSNQPQHF. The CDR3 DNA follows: TGCAGTGCATTAAAAACGGGCGCCGATAGCAATCAGCCCCAGCATTTT.

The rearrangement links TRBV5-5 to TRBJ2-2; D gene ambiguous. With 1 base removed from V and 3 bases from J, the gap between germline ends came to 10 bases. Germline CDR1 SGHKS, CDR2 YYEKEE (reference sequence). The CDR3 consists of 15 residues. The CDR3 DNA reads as TGTGCCAGCAGCTTGTTGACTCAAGACACCGGGGAGCTGTTTTTT. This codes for CASSLLTQDTGELFF.

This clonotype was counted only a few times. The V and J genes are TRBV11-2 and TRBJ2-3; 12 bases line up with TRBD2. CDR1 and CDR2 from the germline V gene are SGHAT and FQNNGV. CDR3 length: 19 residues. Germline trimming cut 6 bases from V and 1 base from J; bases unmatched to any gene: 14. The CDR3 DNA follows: TGTGCCAGCAGGCAAAGGACTAGCGGGATTTCTCCCGGCACAGATACGCAGTATTTT. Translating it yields CASRQRTSGISPGTDTQYF.

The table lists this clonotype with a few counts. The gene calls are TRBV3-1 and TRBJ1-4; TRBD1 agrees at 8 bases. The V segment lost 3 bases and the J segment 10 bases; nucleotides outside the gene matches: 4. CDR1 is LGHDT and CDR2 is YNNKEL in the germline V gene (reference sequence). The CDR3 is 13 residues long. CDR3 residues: CASSQRQGLKLFF. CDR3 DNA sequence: TGTGCCAGCAGCCAGAGACAGGGGTTAAAACTGTTTTTT.

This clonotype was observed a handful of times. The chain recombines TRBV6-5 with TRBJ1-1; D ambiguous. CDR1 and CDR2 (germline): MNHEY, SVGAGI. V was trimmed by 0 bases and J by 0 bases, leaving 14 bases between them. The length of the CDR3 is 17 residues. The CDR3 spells CASSYSKVGLVNTEAFF. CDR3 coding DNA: TGTGCCAGCAGTTACTCGAAGGTTGGGTTAGTGAACACTGAAGCTTTCTTT.

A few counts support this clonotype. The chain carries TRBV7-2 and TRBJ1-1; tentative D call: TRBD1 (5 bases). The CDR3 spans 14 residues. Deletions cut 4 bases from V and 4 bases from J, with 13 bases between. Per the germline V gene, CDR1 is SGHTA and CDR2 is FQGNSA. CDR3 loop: CASSSRRRGTEAFF. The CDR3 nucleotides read TGTGCCAGCAGCTCCCGTAGGAGGGGCACTGAAGCTTTCTTT.

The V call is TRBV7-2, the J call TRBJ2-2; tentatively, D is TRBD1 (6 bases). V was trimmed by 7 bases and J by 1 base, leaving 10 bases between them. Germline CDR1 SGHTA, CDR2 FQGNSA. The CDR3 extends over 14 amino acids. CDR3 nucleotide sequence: TGTGCCAGCACTCGAGGGGGGAACACCGGGGAGCTGTTTTTT. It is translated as CASTRGGNTGELFF.

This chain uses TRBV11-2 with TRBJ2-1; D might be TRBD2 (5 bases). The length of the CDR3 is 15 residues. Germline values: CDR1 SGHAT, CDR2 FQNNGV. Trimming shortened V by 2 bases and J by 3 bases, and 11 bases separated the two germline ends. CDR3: CASSLTDWYYNEQFF. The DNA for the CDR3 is TGTGCCAGCAGCTTAACGGACTGGTACTACAATGAGCAGTTCTTC.

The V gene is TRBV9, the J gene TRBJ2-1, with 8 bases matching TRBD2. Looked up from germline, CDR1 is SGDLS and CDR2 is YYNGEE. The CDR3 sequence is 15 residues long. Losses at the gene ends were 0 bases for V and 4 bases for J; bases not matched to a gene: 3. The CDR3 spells CASSVGASGYNEQFF. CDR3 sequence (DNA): TGTGCCAGCAGCGTAGGGGCTAGCGGGTACAATGAGCAGTTCTTC.

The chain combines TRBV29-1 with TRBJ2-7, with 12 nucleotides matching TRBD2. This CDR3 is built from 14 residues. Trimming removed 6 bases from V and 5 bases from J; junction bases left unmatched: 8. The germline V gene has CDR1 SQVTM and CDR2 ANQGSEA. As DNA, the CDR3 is TGCAGCGTAGGGACTAGCGGGCCCTCGGACGAGCAGTACTTC. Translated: CSVGTSGPSDEQYF.

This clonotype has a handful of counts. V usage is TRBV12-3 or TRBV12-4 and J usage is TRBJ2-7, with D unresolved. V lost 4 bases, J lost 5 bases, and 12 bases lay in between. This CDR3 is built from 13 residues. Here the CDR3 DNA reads TGTGCCAGCAGTTCGACCAGGTGGAACGAGCAGTACGTC. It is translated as CASSSTRWNEQYV.

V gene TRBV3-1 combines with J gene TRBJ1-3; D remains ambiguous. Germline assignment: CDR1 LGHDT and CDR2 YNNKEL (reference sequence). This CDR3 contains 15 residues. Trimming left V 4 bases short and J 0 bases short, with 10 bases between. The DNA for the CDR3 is TGTGCCAGCAGCCGGACGGTGAGCTCTGGAAACACCATATATTTT. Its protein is CASSRTVSSGNTIYF. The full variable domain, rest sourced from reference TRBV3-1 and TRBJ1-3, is DTAVSQTPKYLVTQMGNDKSIKCEQNLGHDTMYWYKQDSKKFLKIMFSYNNKELIINETVPNRFSPKSPDKAHLNLHINSLELGDSAVYFCASSRTVSSGNTIYFGEGSWLTVV.

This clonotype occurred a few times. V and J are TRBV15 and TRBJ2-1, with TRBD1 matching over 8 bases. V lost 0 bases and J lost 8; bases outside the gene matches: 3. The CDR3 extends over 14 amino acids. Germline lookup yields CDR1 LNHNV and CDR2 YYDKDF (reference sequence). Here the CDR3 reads CATSRDRGRDEQFF. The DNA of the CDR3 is TGTGCCACCAGCAGAGACAGGGGGCGCGATGAGCAGTTCTTC.

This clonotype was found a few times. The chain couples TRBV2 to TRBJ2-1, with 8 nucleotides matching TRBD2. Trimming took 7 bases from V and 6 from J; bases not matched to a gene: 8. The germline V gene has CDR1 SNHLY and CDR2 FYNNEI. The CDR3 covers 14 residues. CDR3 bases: TGTGCCAGCAAAGAGACTAGCGTAATCAATGAGCAGTTCTTC. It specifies CASKETSVINEQFF. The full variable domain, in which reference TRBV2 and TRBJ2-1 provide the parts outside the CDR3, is EPEVTQTPSHQVTQMGQEVILRCVPISNHLYFYWYRQILGQKVEFLVSFYNNEISEKSEIFDDQFSVERPDGSNFTLKIRSTKLEDSAMYFCASKETSVINEQFFGPGTRLTVL.

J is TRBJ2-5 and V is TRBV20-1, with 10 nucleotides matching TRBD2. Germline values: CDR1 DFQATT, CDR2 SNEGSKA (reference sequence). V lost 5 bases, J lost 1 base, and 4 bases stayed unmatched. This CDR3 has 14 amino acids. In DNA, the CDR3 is TGCAGTGCTCCTCCTAGCGGGAGCCAAGAGACCCAGTACTTC. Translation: CSAPPSGSQETQYF.

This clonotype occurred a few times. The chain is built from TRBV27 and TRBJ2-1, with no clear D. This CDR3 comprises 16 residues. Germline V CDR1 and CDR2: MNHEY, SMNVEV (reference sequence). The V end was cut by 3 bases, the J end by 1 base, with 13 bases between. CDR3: CASSFIPGVSYNEQFF. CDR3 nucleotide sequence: TGTGCCAGCAGTTTTATCCCAGGAGTATCCTACAATGAGCAGTTCTTC.

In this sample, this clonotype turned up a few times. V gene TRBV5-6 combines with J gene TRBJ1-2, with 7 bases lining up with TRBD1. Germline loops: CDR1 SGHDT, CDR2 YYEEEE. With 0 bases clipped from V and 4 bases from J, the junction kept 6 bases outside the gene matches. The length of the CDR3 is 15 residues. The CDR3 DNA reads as TGTGCCAGCAGCTTGGGTGACAGGGAAGGCTATGGCTACACCTTC. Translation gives CASSLGDREGYGYTF.